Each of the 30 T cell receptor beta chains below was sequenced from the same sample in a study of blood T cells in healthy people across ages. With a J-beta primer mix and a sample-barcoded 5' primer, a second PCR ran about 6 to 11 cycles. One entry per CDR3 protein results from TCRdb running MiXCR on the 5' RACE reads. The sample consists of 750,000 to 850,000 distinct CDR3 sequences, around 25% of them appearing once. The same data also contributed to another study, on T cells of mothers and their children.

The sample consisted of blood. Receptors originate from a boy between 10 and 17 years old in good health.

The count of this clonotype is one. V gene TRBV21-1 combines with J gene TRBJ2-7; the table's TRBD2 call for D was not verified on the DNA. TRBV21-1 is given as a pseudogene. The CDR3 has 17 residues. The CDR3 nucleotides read TGTGCCAGCAGCACCCTGCAAAGGACTCGCGGGAGATACGAGCAGTACTTC. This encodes CASSTLQRTRGRYEQYF.

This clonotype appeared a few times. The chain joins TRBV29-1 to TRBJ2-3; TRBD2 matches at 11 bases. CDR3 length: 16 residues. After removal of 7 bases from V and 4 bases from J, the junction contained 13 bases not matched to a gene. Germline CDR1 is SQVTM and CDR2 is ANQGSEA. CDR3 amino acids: CSGKKLAGEVADTQYF. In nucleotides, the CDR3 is TGCAGCGGAAAGAAACTAGCGGGAGAGGTTGCAGATACGCAGTATTTT.

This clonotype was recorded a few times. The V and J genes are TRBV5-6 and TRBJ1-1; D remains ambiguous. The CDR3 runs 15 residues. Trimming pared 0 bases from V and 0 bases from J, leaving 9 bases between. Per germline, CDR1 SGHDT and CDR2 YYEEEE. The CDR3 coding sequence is TGTGCCAGCAGCTTGGAAGGGCTTCTGAACACTGAAGCTTTCTTT. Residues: CASSLEGLLNTEAFF.

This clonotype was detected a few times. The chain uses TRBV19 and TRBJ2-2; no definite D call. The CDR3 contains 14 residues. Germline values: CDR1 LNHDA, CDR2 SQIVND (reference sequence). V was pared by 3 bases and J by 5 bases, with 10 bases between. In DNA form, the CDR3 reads TGTGCCAGTAGTATTACGGGTTTTACCGGGGAGCTGTTTTTT. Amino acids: CASSITGFTGELFF. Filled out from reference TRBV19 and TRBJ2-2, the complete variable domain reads DGGITQSPKYLFRKEGQNVTLSCEQNLNHDAMYWYRQDPGQGLRLIYYSQIVNDFQKGDIAEGYSVSREKKESFPLTVTSAQKNPTAFYLCASSITGFTGELFFGEGSRLTVL.

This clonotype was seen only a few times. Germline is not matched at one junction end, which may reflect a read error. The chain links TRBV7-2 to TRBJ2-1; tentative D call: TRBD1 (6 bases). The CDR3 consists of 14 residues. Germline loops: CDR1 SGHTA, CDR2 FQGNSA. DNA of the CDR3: TGTGCCAGCAGCTTAAACAGGGATTACAACGAGCAGTTCTTC. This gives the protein CASSLNRDYNEQFF.

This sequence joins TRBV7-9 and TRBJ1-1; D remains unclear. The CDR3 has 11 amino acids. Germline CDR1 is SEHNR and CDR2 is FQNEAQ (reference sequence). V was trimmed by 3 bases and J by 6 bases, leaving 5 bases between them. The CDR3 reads CASSFRAEAFF. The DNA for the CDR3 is TGTGCCAGCAGCTTTAGAGCTGAAGCTTTCTTT.

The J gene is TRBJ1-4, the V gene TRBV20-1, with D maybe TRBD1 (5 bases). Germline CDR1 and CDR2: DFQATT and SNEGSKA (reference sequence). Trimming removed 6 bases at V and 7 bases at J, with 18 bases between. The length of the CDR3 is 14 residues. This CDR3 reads CSATRDGRSEKLFF. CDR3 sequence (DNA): TGCAGTGCCACCCGGGACGGAAGAAGTGAAAAACTGTTTTTT.

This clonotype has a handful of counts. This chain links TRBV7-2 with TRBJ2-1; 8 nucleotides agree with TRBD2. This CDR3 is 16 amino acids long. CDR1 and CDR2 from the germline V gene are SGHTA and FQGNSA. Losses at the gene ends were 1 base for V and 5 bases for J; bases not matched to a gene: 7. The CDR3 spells CASSLVTGGGHNEQFF. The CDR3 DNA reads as TGTGCCAGCAGCTTAGTGACGGGAGGGGGGCACAATGAGCAGTTCTTC. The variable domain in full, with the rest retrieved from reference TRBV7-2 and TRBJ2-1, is GAGVSQSPSNKVTEKGKDVELRCDPISGHTALYWYRQSLGQGLEFLIYFQGNSAPDKSGLPSDRFSAERTGGSVSTLTIQRTQQEDSAVYLCASSLVTGGGHNEQFFGPGTRLTVL.

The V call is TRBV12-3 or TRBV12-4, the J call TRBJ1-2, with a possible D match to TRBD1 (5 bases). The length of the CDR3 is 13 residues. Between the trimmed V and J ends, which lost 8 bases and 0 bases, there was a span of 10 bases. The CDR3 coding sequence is TGTGCCAGCCGACAGTCAACTAACTATGGCTACACCTTC. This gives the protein CASRQSTNYGYTF.

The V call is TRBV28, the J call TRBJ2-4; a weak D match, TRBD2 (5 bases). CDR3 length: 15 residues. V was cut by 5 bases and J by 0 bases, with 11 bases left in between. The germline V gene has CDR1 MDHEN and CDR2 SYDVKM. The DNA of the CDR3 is TGTGCCAGCAGTCCTACCGGGGTAGCCAAAAACATTCAGTACTTC. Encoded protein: CASSPTGVAKNIQYF.

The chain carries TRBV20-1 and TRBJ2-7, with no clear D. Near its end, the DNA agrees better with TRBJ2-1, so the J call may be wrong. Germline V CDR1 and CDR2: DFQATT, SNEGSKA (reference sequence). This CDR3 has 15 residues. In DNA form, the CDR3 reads TGCAGTGCTAGAGATATGCGTCGTATGGGGAATGAGCAGTTCTTC. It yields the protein CSARDMRRMGNEQFF.

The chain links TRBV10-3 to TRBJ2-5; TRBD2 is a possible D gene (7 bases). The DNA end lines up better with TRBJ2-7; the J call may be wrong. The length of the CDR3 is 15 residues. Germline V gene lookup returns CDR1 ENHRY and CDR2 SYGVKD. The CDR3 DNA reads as TGTGCCATCAGCCCCGAATGGGGGGGCGGGTACGAGCAGTACTTC. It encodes CAISPEWGGGYEQYF.

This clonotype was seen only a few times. The chain's CDR3 is CASSFRGGYEQFF. In DNA form, the CDR3 reads TGTGCCAGCAGTTTCAGGGGAGGTTATGAGCAGTTCTTC. V gene TRBV27 combines with J gene TRBJ2-5, with D perhaps TRBD1 or TRBD2 (6 bases each). The J call may be mistaken, given a closer DNA end match to TRBJ2-1. The germline V gene has CDR1 MNHEY and CDR2 SMNVEV (reference sequence). CDR3 length equals 13 residues.

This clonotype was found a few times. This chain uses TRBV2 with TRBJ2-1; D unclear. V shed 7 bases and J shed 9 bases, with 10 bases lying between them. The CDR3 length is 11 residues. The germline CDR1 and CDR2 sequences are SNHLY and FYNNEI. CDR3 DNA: TGTGCCAGCACCTCCCAGGTTGAGCAGTTCTTC. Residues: CASTSQVEQFF.

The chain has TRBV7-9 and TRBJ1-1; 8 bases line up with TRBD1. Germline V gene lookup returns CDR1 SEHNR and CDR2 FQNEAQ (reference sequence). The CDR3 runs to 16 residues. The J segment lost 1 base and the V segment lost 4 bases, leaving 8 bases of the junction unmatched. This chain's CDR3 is CASSSKGGQENTEAFF. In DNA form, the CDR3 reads TGTGCCAGCAGCTCCAAGGGGGGACAGGAGAACACTGAAGCTTTCTTT.

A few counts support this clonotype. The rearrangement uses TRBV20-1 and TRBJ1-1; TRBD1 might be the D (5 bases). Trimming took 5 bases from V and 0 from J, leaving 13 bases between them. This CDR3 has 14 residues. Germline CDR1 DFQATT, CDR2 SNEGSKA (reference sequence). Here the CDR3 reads CSAGPGTVNTEAFF. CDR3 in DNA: TGCAGTGCTGGCCCCGGGACGGTGAACACTGAAGCTTTCTTT.

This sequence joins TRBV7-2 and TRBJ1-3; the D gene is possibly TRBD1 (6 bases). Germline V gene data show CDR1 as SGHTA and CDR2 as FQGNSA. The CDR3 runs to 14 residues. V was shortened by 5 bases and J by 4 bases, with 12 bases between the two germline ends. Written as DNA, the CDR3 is TGTGCCAGCAGCCGCGGACAGTTGGGAAACACCATATATTTT. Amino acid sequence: CASSRGQLGNTIYF.

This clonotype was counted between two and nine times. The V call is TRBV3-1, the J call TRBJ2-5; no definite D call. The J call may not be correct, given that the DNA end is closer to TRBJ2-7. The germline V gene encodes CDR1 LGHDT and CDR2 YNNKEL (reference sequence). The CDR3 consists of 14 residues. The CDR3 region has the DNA TGTGCCAGCAGCCAGGAGTCTTGGTCCTACGAGCAGTACTTC. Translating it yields CASSQESWSYEQYF.

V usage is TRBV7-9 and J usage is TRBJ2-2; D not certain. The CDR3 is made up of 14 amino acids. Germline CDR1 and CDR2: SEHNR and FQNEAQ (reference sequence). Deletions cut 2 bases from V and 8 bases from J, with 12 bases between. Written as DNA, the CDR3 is TGTGCCAGCAGCTTATCTGTCCAAACGGGGGAGCTGTTTTTT. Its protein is CASSLSVQTGELFF.

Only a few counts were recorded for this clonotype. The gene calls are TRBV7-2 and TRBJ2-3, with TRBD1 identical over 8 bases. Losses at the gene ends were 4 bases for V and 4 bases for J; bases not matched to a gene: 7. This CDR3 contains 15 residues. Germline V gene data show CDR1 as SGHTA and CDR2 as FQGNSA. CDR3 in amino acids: CASSSQDRVADTQYF. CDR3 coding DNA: TGTGCCAGCAGCTCGCAGGACAGGGTCGCAGATACGCAGTATTTT.

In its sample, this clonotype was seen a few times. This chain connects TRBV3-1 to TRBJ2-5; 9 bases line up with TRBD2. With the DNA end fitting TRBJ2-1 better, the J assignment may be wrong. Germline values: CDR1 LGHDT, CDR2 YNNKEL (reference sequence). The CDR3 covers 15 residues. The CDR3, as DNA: TGTGCCAGCAGCCAAGGTAGTAGCGGGGGTAATGAGCAGTTCTTC. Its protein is CASSQGSSGGNEQFF.

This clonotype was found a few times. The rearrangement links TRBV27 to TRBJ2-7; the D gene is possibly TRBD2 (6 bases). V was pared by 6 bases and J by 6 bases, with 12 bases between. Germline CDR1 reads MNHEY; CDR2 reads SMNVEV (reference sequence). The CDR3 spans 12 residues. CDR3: CASSRRGTEQYF. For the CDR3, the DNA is TGTGCCAGCAGCCGGCGGGGCACCGAGCAGTACTTC.

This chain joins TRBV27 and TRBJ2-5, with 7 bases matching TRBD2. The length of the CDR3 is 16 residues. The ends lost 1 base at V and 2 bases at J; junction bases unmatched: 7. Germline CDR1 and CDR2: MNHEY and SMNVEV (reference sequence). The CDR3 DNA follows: TGTGCCAGCAGTTTATGGCGGGAGTCAGGACAAGAGACCCAGTACTTC. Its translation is CASSLWRESGQETQYF.

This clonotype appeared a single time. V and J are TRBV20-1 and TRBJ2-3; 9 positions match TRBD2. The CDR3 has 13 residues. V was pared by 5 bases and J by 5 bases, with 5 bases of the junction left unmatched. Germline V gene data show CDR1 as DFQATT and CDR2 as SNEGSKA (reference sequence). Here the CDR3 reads CSAELAGRDTQYF. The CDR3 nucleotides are TGCAGTGCTGAGCTAGCGGGGCGAGATACGCAGTATTTT.

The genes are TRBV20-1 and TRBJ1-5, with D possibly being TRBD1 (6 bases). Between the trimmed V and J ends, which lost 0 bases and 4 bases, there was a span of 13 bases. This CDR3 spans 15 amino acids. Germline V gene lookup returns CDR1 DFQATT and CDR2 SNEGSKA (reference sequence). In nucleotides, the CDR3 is TGCAGTGCTAGAGATTTGGGGGCGGCTAATCAGCCCCAGCATTTT. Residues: CSARDLGAANQPQHF.

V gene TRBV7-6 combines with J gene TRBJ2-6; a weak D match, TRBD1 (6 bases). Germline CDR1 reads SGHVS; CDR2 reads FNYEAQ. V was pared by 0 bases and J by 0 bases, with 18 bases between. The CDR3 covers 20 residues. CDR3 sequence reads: CASSLAALLSGDSGANVLTF. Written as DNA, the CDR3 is TGTGCCAGCAGCTTAGCGGCCCTCCTCTCAGGGGACTCTGGGGCCAACGTCCTGACTTTC.

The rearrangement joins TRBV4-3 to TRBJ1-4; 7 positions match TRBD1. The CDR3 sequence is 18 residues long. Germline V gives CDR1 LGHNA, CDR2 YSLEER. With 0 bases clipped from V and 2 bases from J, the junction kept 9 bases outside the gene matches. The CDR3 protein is CASSQDVSGGATNEKLFF. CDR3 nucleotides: TGCGCCAGCAGCCAAGACGTCTCAGGGGGGGCGACTAATGAAAAACTGTTTTTT.

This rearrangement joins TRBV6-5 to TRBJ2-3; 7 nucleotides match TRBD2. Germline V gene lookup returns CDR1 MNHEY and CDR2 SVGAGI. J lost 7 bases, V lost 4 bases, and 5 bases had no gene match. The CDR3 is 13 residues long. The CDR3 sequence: CASSSGLSNTQYF. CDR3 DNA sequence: TGTGCCAGCAGTTCGGGACTATCGAATACGCAGTATTTT.

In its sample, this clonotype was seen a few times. The CDR3 loop reads CASSHFSGSGELFF. CDR3 in DNA: TGTGCCAGCAGCCATTTCTCCGGGTCCGGGGAGCTGTTTTTT. This chain links TRBV7-9 with TRBJ2-2; D is undetermined. This CDR3 has 14 amino acids. Between the trimmed V and J ends, which lost 5 bases and 6 bases, there was a span of 13 bases. In germline, CDR1 is SEHNR, CDR2 FQNEAQ (reference sequence).

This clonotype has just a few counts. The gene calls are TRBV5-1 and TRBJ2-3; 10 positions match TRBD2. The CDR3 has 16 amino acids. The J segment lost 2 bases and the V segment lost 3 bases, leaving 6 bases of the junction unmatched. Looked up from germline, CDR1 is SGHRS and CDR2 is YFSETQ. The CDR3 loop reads CASSSERGGDTDTQYF. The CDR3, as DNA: TGCGCCAGCAGCTCTGAGCGGGGGGGAGACACAGATACGCAGTATTTT.